Listed below are T cell receptor beta chains from one sample, sequenced in a study of brain T cells in children with intractable seizures. Libraries were prepared by immunoSEQ multiplex PCR; TCRdb keeps only in-frame clonotypes and omits some of them. Among about 350,000 clones listed, about 93% were seen once. This material consisted of peripheral blood, taken 5 to 6 months after surgery. Receptors were obtained from a boy under three years old with tuberous sclerosis and intractable seizures. Both conserved end residues are part of each CDR3. Each record gives: D gene, J gene, V gene, clone size, CDR3 DNA, CDR3 protein. A D gene is named only where the DNA matches it firmly. The size entry is marked missing in some rows and otherwise reads once, few, many or a size class.

>.|TRBJ1-5|TRBV30|.
TGTGCCTGGAGTTCGACCCGGACGGCCTTTAGCAATCAGCCCCAGCATTTT
CAWSSTRTAFSNQPQHF
>TRBD2|TRBJ2-7|TRBV6-5|.
TGTGCCAGCAGTTCCGCTAGCGGGGGGGCCTACGAGCAGTACTTC
CASSSASGGAYEQYF
>.|TRBJ2-7|TRBV11-3|.
TGTGCCAGCAGCTCCACCCGGAGGGCCTACGAGCAGTACTTC
CASSSTRRAYEQYF
>TRBD1|TRBJ2-3|TRBV30|.
TGTGCCTGGATGCAGGGGGCAGTAAGTACAGATACGCAGTATTTT
CAWMQGAVSTDTQYF
>.|TRBJ2-1|TRBV10-1|.
TGCGCCAGTGGGGAGAACTACAATGAGCAGTTCTTC
CASGENYNEQFF
>.|TRBJ2-5|TRBV6-2/TRBV6-3|.
TGTGCCAGCAGCCCTAGTGGGGGCCAGTACTTC
CASSPSGGQYF
>TRBD1|TRBJ2-5|TRBV28|.
TGTGCCAGCACCGGCGGGGACAGGGTGGAGACCCAGTACTTC
CASTGGDRVETQYF
>TRBD1|TRBJ1-1|TRBV11-1|.
TGTGCCAGCAGCAACGACAGGGATGAAGCTTTCTTT
CASSNDRDEAFF
>TRBD1|TRBJ1-2|TRBV6-5|.
TGTGCCAGCAGTTACCTCGACAGGGCCGATGGCTACACCTTC
CASSYLDRADGYTF
>TRBD1|TRBJ1-1|TRBV19|.
TGTGCCAGTAGTATATACGCGCGGACAGGGGTTGAAGCTTTCTTT
CASSIYARTGVEAFF
>.|TRBJ1-2|TRBV29-1|.
TGCAGCGTTGTTGGGACGGAGAACTATGGCTACACCTTC
CSVVGTENYGYTF
>TRBD1|TRBJ2-5|TRBV24-1|.
TGTGCCACCAGTGAGTCAGGGGGCGCGGAGACCCAGTACTTC
CATSESGGAETQYF
>.|TRBJ1-1|TRBV5-4|.
TGTGCCAGCAGCTGGGGGCCTAGGGACACTGAAGCTTTCTTT
CASSWGPRDTEAFF
>.|TRBJ2-7|TRBV24-1|.
TGTGCCACCAGTGATCCCGGGGGAGCGGCGTACGAGCAGTACTTC
CATSDPGGAAYEQYF
>.|TRBJ2-2|TRBV5-6|once
TGTGCCAGCCGGTTTGGGACGAACACCGGGGAGCTGTTTTTT
CASRFGTNTGELFF
>.|TRBJ2-7|TRBV23-1|once
TGCGCCAGCAGTCAACCCGGGACGGATAGGTCGCAGTACTTC
CASSQPGTDRSQYF
>.|TRBJ1-2|TRBV25-1|.
TGTGCCAGCAGCCCCTCGGTTGGGGGATTAGAATATGGCTACACCTTC
CASSPSVGGLEYGYTF
>.|TRBJ2-3|TRBV24-1|.
TGTGCCACCGGGGGGACAAGAGATACGCAGTATTTT
CATGGTRDTQYF
>.|TRBJ2-1|TRBV14|.
TGTGCCAGCAGTCACATACAGGGCGCCCCGGGCAATGAGCAGTTCTTC
CASSHIQGAPGNEQFF
>TRBD2|TRBJ2-1|TRBV3-1/TRBV3-2|.
TGTGCCAGCAGCCAACGACTAGCGGGAGCCCATGAGCAGTTCTTC
CASSQRLAGAHEQFF
>TRBD1|TRBJ2-2|TRBV11-2|.
TGTGCCAGCAGCTTCACAGGGGTTCCGAACACCGGGGAGCTGTTTTTT
CASSFTGVPNTGELFF
>.|TRBJ2-1|TRBV19|.
TGTGCCAGTAAGGGGGACCCCAATGAGCAGTTCTTC
CASKGDPNEQFF
>.|TRBJ2-7|TRBV6-5|.
TGTGCCAGCAGTTCCCTGGACAGTTCCTACGAGCAGTACTTC
CASSSLDSSYEQYF
>TRBD2|TRBJ2-3|TRBV6-5|.
TGTGCCAGCACCAGACTAGCGAGCACAGATACGCAGTATTTT
CASTRLASTDTQYF
>TRBD1|TRBJ2-3|TRBV9|.
TGTGCCAGCAGCGTAGAGGGACAGGGAGGCACAGATACGCAGTATTTT
CASSVEGQGGTDTQYF
>TRBD1|TRBJ1-3|TRBV3-1/TRBV3-2|.
TGTGCCAGCAGCCTCGGGACAGGGACCGGAAACACCATATATTTT
CASSLGTGTGNTIYF
>.|TRBJ1-3|TRBV29-1|.
TGCAGCGTTGTAATGAGGGGAGACGCTGGAAACACCATATATTTT
CSVVMRGDAGNTIYF
>.|TRBJ1-1|TRBV25-1|few
TGTGCCAGCAGTGGCCCAGGACAGAAGAACACTGAAGCTTTCTTT
CASSGPGQKNTEAFF
>.|TRBJ1-5|TRBV27|.
TGTGCCAGCAGCCTACAGGGTAGCAATCAGCCCCAGCATTTT
CASSLQGSNQPQHF